These 19 T cell receptor beta chains originate from one sample sequenced in a study of CD8 T cells in ankylosing spondylitis. General study findings and limits: About 8 highly homologous variants made up a TCR beta motif, and this motif appeared characteristic of ankylosing spondylitis blood.

The antigens for these receptors are not known. Each CDR3 protein is one row after TCRdb ran MiXCR on the 5' RACE reads. This repertoire shows about 800,000 distinct CDR3 sequences, approximately 12% found once; its top ten account for approximately 0.51%. The sequencing input was blood, either unsorted or a sorted T cell fraction (not recorded which). Source of these receptors: a male donor with ankylosing spondylitis.

The rearrangement links TRBV7-2 to TRBJ1-6; the match to TRBD1 covers 12 bases. The junction had 6 bases not matched to a gene; V was cut back by 0 bases and J by 9 bases. Germline V gene sequence: CDR1 SGHTA, CDR2 FQGNSA. The CDR3 is 17 amino acids. CDR3 bases: TGTGCCAGCAGCTTAGCGCCACCGGGACAGGGGGCTTCACCCCTCCACTTT. It encodes CASSLAPPGQGASPLHF. Complete variable domain (other parts from reference TRBV7-2 and TRBJ1-6): GAGVSQSPSNKVTEKGKDVELRCDPISGHTALYWYRQSLGQGLEFLIYFQGNSAPDKSGLPSDRFSAERTGGSVSTLTIQRTQQEDSAVYLCASSLAPPGQGASPLHFGNGTRLTVT.

This clonotype has a count of ten or more. CDR3 amino acids: CASRPTGFFQTQYF. The CDR3 DNA sequence: TGTGCCAGCAGACCAACAGGGTTTTTTCAGACCCAGTACTTC. This chain links TRBV6-5 with TRBJ2-5, with D possibly matching TRBD1 (6 bases). The CDR3 sequence is 14 residues long. Germline-derived CDR1 and CDR2 are MNHEY and SVGAGI. Trimming took 6 bases from V and 6 from J, leaving 17 bases between them.

The chain has TRBV7-3 and TRBJ2-7, with TRBD1 identical over 8 bases. From germline, CDR1 is SGHTA and CDR2 FQGTGA. Trimming at V came to 5 bases and at J to 4 bases, leaving 16 bases not matched to a gene. This CDR3 region has 17 residues. The DNA for the CDR3 is TGTGCCAGCAGCACTACCAGGGGGCTAAACCCAAATTACGAGCAGTACTTC. Protein sequence: CASSTTRGLNPNYEQYF.

The CDR3 DNA follows: TGTGCCAGCAGTGAAGCTCACAGGACCTACGAGCAGTACTTC. Translation: CASSEAHRTYEQYF. The chain is built from TRBV6-1 and TRBJ2-7, with D possibly matching TRBD1 (5 bases). The CDR3 runs to 14 residues. Looked up from germline, CDR1 is MNHNS and CDR2 is SASEGT. The V and J ends lost 0 bases and 2 bases respectively, with 8 bases between them.

About this clonotype: Relative to the germline gene, one junction end is altered; a read error may explain this. This chain joins TRBV29-1 and TRBJ2-7; 9 bases align to TRBD2. The CDR3 totals 12 residues. Germline assignment: CDR1 SQVTM and CDR2 ANQGSEA. Written as DNA, the CDR3 is TGCAGCGCCGTGACTAGCGGCTACGAGCAGCACTTC. It yields the protein CSAVTSGYEQHF.

The CDR3 coding sequence is TGCAGTGCTAGAGATCCTGCGGGACGGAGCACCGGGGAGCTGTTTTTT. Residues: CSARDPAGRSTGELFF. The chain combines TRBV20-1 with TRBJ2-2, with D perhaps TRBD2 (6 bases). The CDR3 length is 16 residues. Per germline, CDR1 DFQATT and CDR2 SNEGSKA (reference sequence). Between the trimmed V and J ends, which lost 0 bases and 4 bases, there was a span of 15 bases.

The sample holds many counts of this clonotype. The chain recombines TRBV20-1 with TRBJ2-1; D possibly matches TRBD1 or TRBD2 (5 bases each). Per the germline V gene, CDR1 is DFQATT and CDR2 is SNEGSKA (reference sequence). The CDR3 contains 14 residues. V was clipped by 3 bases and J by 4 bases, with 13 bases between them. This CDR3 reads CSASDRDAYNEQFF. The CDR3 coding sequence is TGCAGTGCTAGTGACCGGGACGCTTACAATGAGCAGTTCTTC.

At least ten counts were recorded for this clonotype. The chain employs TRBV20-1 and TRBJ2-3; 7 bases agree with TRBD2. Trimming at V came to 5 bases and at J to 0 bases, leaving 11 bases not matched to a gene. From germline, CDR1 is DFQATT and CDR2 SNEGSKA (reference sequence). This CDR3 comprises 16 residues. CDR3 bases: TGCAGTGCTGGGGTAGCGGGTGTGACTAGCACAGATACGCAGTATTTT. As protein: CSAGVAGVTSTDTQYF.

This chain uses TRBV7-3 with TRBJ2-7; 7 nucleotides align to TRBD1. The CDR3 is made up of 13 amino acids. The germline V gene encodes CDR1 SGHTA and CDR2 FQGTGA. Trimming removed 5 bases from V and 6 bases from J; junction bases left unmatched: 7. This CDR3 reads CASSRDSESEQYF. CDR3 bases: TGTGCCAGCAGCCGGGACAGTGAATCCGAGCAGTACTTC.

This clonotype has just a few counts. The rearrangement links TRBV7-2 to TRBJ2-5; 7 positions agree with TRBD2. Germline values: CDR1 SGHTA, CDR2 FQGNSA. Trimming took 3 bases from V and 1 from J; bases not matched to a gene: 8. The CDR3 consists of 16 residues. Here the CDR3 DNA reads TGTGCCAGCAGCTTGACCTCTAGCGGAACCCAAGAGACCCAGTACTTC. Its protein product is CASSLTSSGTQETQYF. Combining the CDR3 with reference TRBV7-2 and TRBJ2-5 gives the whole variable domain GAGVSQSPSNKVTEKGKDVELRCDPISGHTALYWYRQSLGQGLEFLIYFQGNSAPDKSGLPSDRFSAERTGGSVSTLTIQRTQQEDSAVYLCASSLTSSGTQETQYFGPGTRLLVL.

The chain recombines TRBV7-9 with TRBJ2-1, with 11 nucleotides matching TRBD1. Trimming at V came to 3 bases and at J to 7 bases, leaving 5 bases not matched to a gene. The CDR3 spans 15 residues. Germline V gene lookup returns CDR1 SEHNR and CDR2 FQNEAQ (reference sequence). The CDR3 loop is CASSFSDRGHNEQFF. DNA of the CDR3: TGTGCCAGCAGCTTCTCGGACAGGGGGCATAATGAGCAGTTCTTC. The full variable domain, with the rest looked up from reference TRBV7-9 and TRBJ2-1, is DTGVSQNPRHKITKRGQNVTFRCDPISEHNRLYWYRQTLGQGPEFLTYFQNEAQLEKSRLLSDRFSAERPKGSFSTLEIQRTEQGDSAMYLCASSFSDRGHNEQFFGPGTRLTVL.

The rearrangement uses TRBV28 and TRBJ2-7; 12 nucleotides align to TRBD2. CDR1 and CDR2 from the germline V gene are MDHEN and SYDVKM. The CDR3 length is 15 residues. The junction had 5 bases not matched to a gene; V was cut back by 6 bases and J by 2 bases. The CDR3 sequence: CASSPTSGGPYEQYF. The DNA of the CDR3 is TGTGCCAGCAGCCCTACTAGCGGGGGGCCCTACGAGCAGTACTTC.

This clonotype was detected a few times. The chain uses TRBV28 and TRBJ2-7, with 9 bases matching TRBD1. The CDR3 consists of 12 residues. J was trimmed by 4 bases and V by 7 bases; bases with no gene match: 2. In germline, CDR1 is MDHEN, CDR2 SYDVKM. CDR3 protein: CASIDRGYEQYF. DNA of the CDR3: TGTGCCAGCATAGACAGGGGGTACGAGCAGTACTTC.

CDR3 protein: CASSPGAMGETQYF. CDR3 nucleotide sequence: TGTGCCAGCAGTCCGGGGGCCATGGGAGAGACCCAGTACTTC. The gene calls are TRBV7-2 and TRBJ2-5; tentatively, D is TRBD1 or TRBD2 (6 bases each). Per germline, CDR1 SGHTA and CDR2 FQGNSA. Trimming cost V 6 bases and J 4 bases, with 15 bases left between them. The CDR3 loop spans 14 amino acids.

The CDR3 bases are TGCGCCAGCAGCTTAAGCCTAGCGGGGGGGGGTGAGCAGTTCTTC. Translating gives CASSLSLAGGGEQFF. The chain carries TRBV5-1 and TRBJ2-1; 12 nucleotides agree with TRBD2. CDR1 SGHRS and CDR2 YFSETQ come from the germline V gene. J was trimmed by 9 bases and V by 2 bases; bases with no gene match: 6. This CDR3 region has 15 residues.

This clonotype was detected only a few times. This chain connects TRBV7-9 to TRBJ2-1; no definite D call. CDR3 length: 15 residues. Trimming cost V 3 bases and J 4 bases, with 13 bases left between them. Germline assignment: CDR1 SEHNR and CDR2 FQNEAQ (reference sequence). CDR3 amino acids: CASSFVGDNYNEQFF. The DNA for the CDR3 is TGTGCCAGCAGCTTTGTGGGCGACAATTACAATGAGCAGTTCTTC.

The chain combines TRBV5-1 with TRBJ1-1; TRBD1 might be the D (6 bases). The CDR3 runs 15 residues. V was trimmed by 5 bases and J by 1 base, leaving 15 bases between them. Germline values: CDR1 SGHRS, CDR2 YFSETQ. CDR3 residues: CASRHGDRQNTEAFF. CDR3 nucleotide sequence: TGCGCCAGCAGACATGGCGACAGGCAGAACACTGAAGCTTTCTTT.

This clonotype was seen only a few times. This chain links TRBV9 with TRBJ1-3; D not certain. CDR3 length equals 13 residues. The germline V and J ends were trimmed by 0 bases and 4 bases, with 5 bases remaining between them. The germline CDR1 and CDR2 sequences are SGDLS and YYNGEE. Here the CDR3 DNA reads TGTGCCAGCAGCGTAGCTGCCGGAAACACCATATATTTT. It specifies CASSVAAGNTIYF.

The rearrangement uses TRBV28 and TRBJ2-1; perhaps TRBD2 as D (6 bases). This CDR3 has 13 amino acids. V was trimmed by 1 base and J by 8 bases, leaving 9 bases between them. CDR1 is MDHEN and CDR2 is SYDVKM in the germline V gene. CDR3 DNA sequence: TGTGCCAGCAGTTTATTGGAGGGACATGAGCAGTTCTTC. This sequence encodes CASSLLEGHEQFF.